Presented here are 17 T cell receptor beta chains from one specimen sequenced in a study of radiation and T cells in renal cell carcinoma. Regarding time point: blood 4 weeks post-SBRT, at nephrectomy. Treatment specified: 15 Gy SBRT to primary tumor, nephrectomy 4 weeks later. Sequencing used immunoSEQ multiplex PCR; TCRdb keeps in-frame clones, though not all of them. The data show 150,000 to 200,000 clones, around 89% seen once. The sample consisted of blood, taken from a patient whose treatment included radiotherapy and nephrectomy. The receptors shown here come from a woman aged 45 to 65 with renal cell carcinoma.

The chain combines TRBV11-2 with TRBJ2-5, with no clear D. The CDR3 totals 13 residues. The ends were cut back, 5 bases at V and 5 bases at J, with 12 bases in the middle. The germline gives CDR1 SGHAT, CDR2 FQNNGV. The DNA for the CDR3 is TGTGCCAGCAGCCCAGCCCGCGCGGAGACCCAGTACTTC. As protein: CASSPARAETQYF. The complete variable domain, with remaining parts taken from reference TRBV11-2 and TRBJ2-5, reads EAGVAQSPRYKIIEKRQSVAFWCNPISGHATLYWYQQILGQGPKLLIQFQNNGVVDDSQLPKDRFSAERLKGVDSTLKIQPAKLEDSAVYLCASSPARAETQYFGPGTRLLVL.

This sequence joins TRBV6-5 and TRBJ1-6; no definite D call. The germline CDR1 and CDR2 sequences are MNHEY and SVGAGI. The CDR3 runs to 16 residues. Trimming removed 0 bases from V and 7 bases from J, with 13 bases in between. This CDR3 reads CASSYSRRAGNSPLHF. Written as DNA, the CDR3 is TGTGCCAGCAGTTACTCGCGAAGGGCGGGGAATTCACCCCTCCACTTT.

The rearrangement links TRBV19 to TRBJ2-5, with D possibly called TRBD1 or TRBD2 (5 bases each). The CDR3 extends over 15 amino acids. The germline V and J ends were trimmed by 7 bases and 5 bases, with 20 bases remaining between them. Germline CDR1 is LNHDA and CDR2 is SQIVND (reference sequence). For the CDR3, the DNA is TGTGCCAGTACCAGAGGGGCCACTTTAGGGGAGACCCAGTACTTC. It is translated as CASTRGATLGETQYF. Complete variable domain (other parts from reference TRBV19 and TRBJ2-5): DGGITQSPKYLFRKEGQNVTLSCEQNLNHDAMYWYRQDPGQGLRLIYYSQIVNDFQKGDIAEGYSVSREKKESFPLTVTSAQKNPTAFYLCASTRGATLGETQYFGPGTRLLVL.

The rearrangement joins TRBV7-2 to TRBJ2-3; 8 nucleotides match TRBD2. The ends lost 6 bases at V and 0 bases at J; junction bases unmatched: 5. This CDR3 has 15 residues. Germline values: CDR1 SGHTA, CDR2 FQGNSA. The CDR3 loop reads CASRATSGSTDTQYF. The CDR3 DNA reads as TGTGCCAGCAGAGCTACTAGCGGTAGCACAGATACGCAGTATTTT.

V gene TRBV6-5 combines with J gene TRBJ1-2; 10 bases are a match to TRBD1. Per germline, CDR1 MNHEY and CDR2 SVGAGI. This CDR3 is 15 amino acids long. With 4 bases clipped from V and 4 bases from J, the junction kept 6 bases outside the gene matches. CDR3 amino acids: CASSSGTGVGYGYTF. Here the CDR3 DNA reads TGTGCCAGCAGTTCCGGGACAGGGGTTGGCTATGGCTACACCTTC.

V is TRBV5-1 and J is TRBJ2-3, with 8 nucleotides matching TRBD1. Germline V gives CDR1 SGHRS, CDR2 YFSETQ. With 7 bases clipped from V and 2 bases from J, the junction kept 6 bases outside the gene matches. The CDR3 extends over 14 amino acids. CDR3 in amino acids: CASHGQGATDTQYF. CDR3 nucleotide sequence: TGCGCCAGCCATGGACAGGGCGCCACAGATACGCAGTATTTT.

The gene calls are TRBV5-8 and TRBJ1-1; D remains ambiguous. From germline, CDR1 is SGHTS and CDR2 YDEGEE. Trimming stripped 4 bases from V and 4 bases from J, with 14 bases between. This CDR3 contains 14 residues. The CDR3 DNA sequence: TGTGCCAGCAGCGAATGGCAGTTTGGCACTGAAGCTTTCTTT. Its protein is CASSEWQFGTEAFF.

The DNA of the CDR3 is TGCAGCGTTGAAATTGGGACCGGCCCCTATGGCTACACCTTC. This sequence encodes CSVEIGTGPYGYTF. This chain uses TRBV29-1 with TRBJ1-2, with TRBD1 as a possible D gene (5 bases). V was cut by 2 bases and J by 4 bases, with 14 bases left in between. CDR3 length equals 14 residues. The germline CDR1 and CDR2 sequences are SQVTM and ANQGSEA.

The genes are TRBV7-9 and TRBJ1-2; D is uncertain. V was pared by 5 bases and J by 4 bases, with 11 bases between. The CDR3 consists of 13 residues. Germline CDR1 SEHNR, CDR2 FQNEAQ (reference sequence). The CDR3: CASSAGRFYGYTF. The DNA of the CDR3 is TGTGCCAGCAGCGCCGGGCGGTTCTATGGCTACACCTTC.

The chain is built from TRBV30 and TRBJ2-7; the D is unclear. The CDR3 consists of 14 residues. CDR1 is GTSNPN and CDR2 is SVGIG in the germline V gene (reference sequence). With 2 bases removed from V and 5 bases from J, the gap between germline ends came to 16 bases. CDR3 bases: TGTGCCTGGAGTAACATAATGTTGGGAAACGAGCAGTACTTC. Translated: CAWSNIMLGNEQYF.

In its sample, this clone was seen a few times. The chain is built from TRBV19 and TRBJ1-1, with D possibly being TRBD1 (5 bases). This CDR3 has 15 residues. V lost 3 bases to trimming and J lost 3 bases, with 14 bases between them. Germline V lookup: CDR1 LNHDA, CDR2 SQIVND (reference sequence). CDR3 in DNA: TGTGCCAGTAGTATGTCGGGGGGAAGGGACACTGAAGCTTTCTTT. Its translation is CASSMSGGRDTEAFF.

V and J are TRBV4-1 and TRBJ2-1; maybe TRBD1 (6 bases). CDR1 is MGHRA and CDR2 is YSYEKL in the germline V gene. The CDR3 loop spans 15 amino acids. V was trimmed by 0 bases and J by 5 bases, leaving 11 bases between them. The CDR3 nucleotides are TGCGCCAGCAGCCAAGAAGGGCACAGGGACAATGAGCAGTTCTTC. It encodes CASSQEGHRDNEQFF.

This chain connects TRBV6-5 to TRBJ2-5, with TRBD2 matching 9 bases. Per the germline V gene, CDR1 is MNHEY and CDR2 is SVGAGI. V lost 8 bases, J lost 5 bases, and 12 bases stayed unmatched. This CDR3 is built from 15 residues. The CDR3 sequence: CASRDLAGAGETQYF. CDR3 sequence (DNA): TGTGCCAGCCGGGATTTAGCGGGGGCCGGGGAGACCCAGTACTTC.

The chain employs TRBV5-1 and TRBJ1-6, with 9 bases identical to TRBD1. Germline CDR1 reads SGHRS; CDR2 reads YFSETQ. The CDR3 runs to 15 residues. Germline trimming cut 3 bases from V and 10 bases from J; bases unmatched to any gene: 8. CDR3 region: CASSWGQGGRSPLHF. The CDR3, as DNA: TGCGCCAGCAGCTGGGGACAGGGAGGTAGATCACCCCTCCACTTT.

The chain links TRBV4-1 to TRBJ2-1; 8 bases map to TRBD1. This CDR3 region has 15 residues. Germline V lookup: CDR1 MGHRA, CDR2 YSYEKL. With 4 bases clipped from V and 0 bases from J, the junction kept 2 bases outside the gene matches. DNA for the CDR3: TGCGCCAGCAGCCCCGGACAGGGCTCCTACAATGAGCAGTTCTTC. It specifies CASSPGQGSYNEQFF.

The CDR3 DNA is TGTGCCAGCAGTTACTCGGGGGGAACCTACAATGAGCAGTTCTTC. The encoded protein is CASSYSGGTYNEQFF. V and J are TRBV6-6 and TRBJ2-1, with D possibly matching TRBD2 (6 bases). The V end lost 0 bases, the J end lost 2 bases, and 8 bases lay between the germline ends. The V gene's germline CDR1 is MNHNY and CDR2 SVGAGI (reference sequence). This CDR3 comprises 15 residues.

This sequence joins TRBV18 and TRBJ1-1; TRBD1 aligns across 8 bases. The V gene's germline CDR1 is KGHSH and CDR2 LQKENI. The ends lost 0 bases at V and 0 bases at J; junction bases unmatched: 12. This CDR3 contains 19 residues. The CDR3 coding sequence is TGTGCCAGCTCACCACCGTCCCAGGGGGCCAGGTTGGTGAACACTGAAGCTTTCTTT. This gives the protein CASSPPSQGARLVNTEAFF.